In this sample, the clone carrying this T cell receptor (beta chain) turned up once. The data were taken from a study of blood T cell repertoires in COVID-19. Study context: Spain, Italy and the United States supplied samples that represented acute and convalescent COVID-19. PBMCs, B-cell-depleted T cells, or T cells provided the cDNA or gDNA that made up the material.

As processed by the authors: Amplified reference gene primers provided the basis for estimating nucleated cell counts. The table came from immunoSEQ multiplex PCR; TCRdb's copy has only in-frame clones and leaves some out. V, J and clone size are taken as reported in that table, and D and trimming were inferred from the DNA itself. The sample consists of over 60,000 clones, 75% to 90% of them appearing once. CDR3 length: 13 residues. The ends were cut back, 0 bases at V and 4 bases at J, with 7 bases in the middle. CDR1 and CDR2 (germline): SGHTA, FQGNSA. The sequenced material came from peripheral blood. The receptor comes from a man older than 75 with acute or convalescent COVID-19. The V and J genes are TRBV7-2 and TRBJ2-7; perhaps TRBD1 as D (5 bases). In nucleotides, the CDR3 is TGTGCCAGCAGCTTAGCGGCAGGGTACGAGCAGTACTTC. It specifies CASSLAAGYEQYF.